This section outlines one TCR beta chain sequence together with its context. Its antigen is undetermined. This sample is part of a study of T cells in Graves' hyperthyroidism and ophthalmopathy. Study observations and caveats: The model made its ophthalmopathy prediction, and onset followed a median about 6.8 months later.

The CDR3 sequence is 16 residues long. Germline CDR1 SNHLY, CDR2 FYNNEI. V gave up 6 bases and J gave up 8 bases; unmatched junction bases: 13. RNA transcripts gave rise to amplified TCR beta CDR3 regions. TCR CDR3 regions were first amplified by RT-PCR with HTBI primers. A single record per CDR3 protein comes from TCRdb applying MiXCR to the multiplex PCR reads. The repertoire holds hundreds of thousands of distinct CDR3 sequences, with 38% as singletons. This TCR derives from a man aged 18 to 30 with Graves' hyperthyroidism. Sequenced input: blood. The rearrangement joins TRBV2 to TRBJ1-4, with 9 positions matching TRBD1. CDR3 sequence reads: CASRNRGQNNEEKLFF. In DNA form, the CDR3 reads TGTGCCAGCAGAAACAGGGGGCAGAATAATGAGGAAAAACTGTTTTTT.